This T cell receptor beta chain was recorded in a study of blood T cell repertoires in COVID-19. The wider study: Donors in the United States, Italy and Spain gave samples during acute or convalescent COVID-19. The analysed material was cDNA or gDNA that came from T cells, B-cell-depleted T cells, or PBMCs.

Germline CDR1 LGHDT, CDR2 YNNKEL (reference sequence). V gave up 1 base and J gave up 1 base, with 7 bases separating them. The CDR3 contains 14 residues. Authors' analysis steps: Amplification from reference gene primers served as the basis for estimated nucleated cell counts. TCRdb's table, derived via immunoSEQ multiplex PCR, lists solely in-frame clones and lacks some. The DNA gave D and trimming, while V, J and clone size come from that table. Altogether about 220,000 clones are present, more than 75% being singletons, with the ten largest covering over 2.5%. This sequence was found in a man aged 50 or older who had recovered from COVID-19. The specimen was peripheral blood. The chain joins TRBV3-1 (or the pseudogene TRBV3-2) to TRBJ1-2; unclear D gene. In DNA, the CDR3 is TGTGCCAGCAGCCAAGGGGCCCGTAACTATGGCTACACCTTC. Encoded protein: CASSQGARNYGYTF.